The 16 T cell receptor beta chains below all came from one sample that was sequenced in a study of T cell responses to AZD1222 COVID-19 vaccine (dated by TCRdb to the early 2020s). To prepare the library, the immunoSEQ multiplex PCR assay was applied. TCRdb stores this immuneACCESS table with in-frame sequences only. Part of the clones is absent; in the studies checked, under half of the shortfall reflects unresolved V genes, and no reason is known for the rest. The sample table records some 120,000 clones; approximately 93% of these occur just once. Just under 3% of the sample is in the top ten clones. The time point label, read with the paper, signifies: baseline before first vaccination. The specimen comprised peripheral blood, sampled on day 0 of AZD1222 vaccination. The receptors come from an adult in good health.

The chain has TRBV28 and TRBJ2-1, with D hard to call. Germline V gene lookup returns CDR1 MDHEN and CDR2 SYDVKM. This CDR3 is 13 amino acids long. The V end was cut by 3 bases, the J end by 6 bases, with 9 bases between. CDR3 bases: TGTGCCAGCAGTTTCCCCGAGAGCAATGAGCAGTTCTTC. This sequence encodes CASSFPESNEQFF.

The rearrangement links TRBV6-6 to TRBJ2-7; no reliable D call. The CDR3 length is 13 residues. The V gene lost 8 bases and the J gene lost 4 bases, with 15 bases spanning the gap. The V gene's germline CDR1 is MNHNY and CDR2 SVGAGI (reference sequence). In DNA, the CDR3 is TGTGCCAGCGGCCGGACCCCCTCTTACGAGCAGTACTTC. It encodes CASGRTPSYEQYF.

The CDR3 sequence: CASSPARGTLSYEQYF. CDR3 bases: TGTGCCAGCAGCCCCGCGAGAGGGACCCTCTCCTACGAGCAGTACTTC. The chain uses TRBV7-9 and TRBJ2-7; D could derive from TRBD1 or TRBD2 (5 bases each). V was pared by 5 bases and J by 0 bases, with 17 bases between. The CDR3 is 16 residues long. Germline V gives CDR1 SEHNR, CDR2 FQNEAQ (reference sequence).

J is TRBJ2-1 and V is TRBV15; possibly TRBD1 for D (6 bases). The germline V gene encodes CDR1 LNHNV and CDR2 YYDKDF (reference sequence). This CDR3 is built from 17 residues. The ends were cut back, 1 base at V and 7 bases at J, with 20 bases in the middle. The CDR3 loop is CATSRGMSRGEGNEQFF. For the CDR3, the DNA is TGTGCCACCAGCAGAGGAATGAGCAGGGGCGAGGGGAATGAGCAGTTCTTC.

This sequence joins TRBV5-1 and TRBJ2-2; D is uncertain. This CDR3 spans 14 amino acids. CDR1 is SGHRS and CDR2 is YFSETQ in the germline V gene. Trimming took off 6 bases at V and 6 bases at J, with 15 bases between the two ends. The DNA of the CDR3 is TGCGCCAGCACCTCCCTGGGCGGCGCCGGGGAGCTGTTTTTT. The encoded protein is CASTSLGGAGELFF.

This clone was counted only a few times. The V and J genes are TRBV30 and TRBJ2-7, with TRBD1 matching 10 bases. J gave up 9 bases and V 2 bases, and 7 bases lay outside the gene matches. CDR1 is GTSNPN, CDR2 SVGIG, per germline (reference sequence). CDR3 size: 13 residues. The CDR3 sequence: CAWSWTGGIAQYF. The CDR3 coding sequence is TGTGCCTGGAGTTGGACAGGGGGAATCGCGCAGTACTTC.

The chain links TRBV6-4 to TRBJ1-6; 10 bases are shared with TRBD1. J lost 9 bases, V lost 4 bases, and 12 bases had no gene match. This CDR3 region has 17 residues. From germline, CDR1 is MRHNA and CDR2 SNTAGT. CDR3 amino acids: CASSVAPQGQGVSPLHF. DNA of the CDR3: TGTGCCAGCAGTGTTGCCCCCCAAGGACAGGGGGTTTCACCCCTCCACTTT.

This chain links TRBV4-2 with TRBJ1-4; possible D gene TRBD1, 6 bases. The CDR3 is made up of 18 amino acids. The germline gives CDR1 LGHNA, CDR2 YNFKEQ. V shed 0 bases and J shed 3 bases, with 17 bases lying between them. As DNA, the CDR3 is TGTGCCAGCAGCCAAGAAAGGCTTAGTGAGGGGGCTAATGAAAAACTGTTTTTT. Amino acid sequence: CASSQERLSEGANEKLFF.

This chain connects TRBV18 to TRBJ2-7; 9 bases map to TRBD2. With V trimmed by 1 base and J by 3 bases, 7 bases remained unmatched. CDR3 length: 16 residues. CDR1 is KGHSH, CDR2 LQKENI, per germline. The chain's CDR3 is CASSPLAGELHYEQYF. CDR3 DNA sequence: TGTGCCAGCTCACCACTAGCGGGAGAGCTCCACTACGAGCAGTACTTC. Using reference TRBV18 and TRBJ2-7 for the parts outside the CDR3, the full variable domain is NAGVMQNPRHLVRRRGQEARLRCSPMKGHSHVYWYRQLPEEGLKFMVYLQKENIIDESGMPKERFSAEFPKEGPSILRIQQVVRGDSAAYFCASSPLAGELHYEQYFGPGTRLTVT.

V and J are TRBV5-4 and TRBJ2-1; 10 bases agree with TRBD2. The CDR3 loop spans 15 amino acids. Per the germline V gene, CDR1 is SGHNT and CDR2 is YYREEE (reference sequence). The V and J ends lost 0 bases and 9 bases, in that order; junction bases with no gene match: 6. CDR3 in DNA: TGTGCCAGCAGCTTGGAGCTAGCGGGAGTCACTGAGCAGTTCTTC. Its translation: CASSLELAGVTEQFF.

The chain carries TRBV28 and TRBJ1-5; 7 nucleotides agree with TRBD1. This CDR3 is built from 15 residues. V shed 8 bases, J shed 6 bases, and the junction held 13 bases outside the gene matches. CDR1 is MDHEN, CDR2 SYDVKM, per germline. CDR3 in amino acids: CASLNNPTGSQPQHF. The CDR3 DNA sequence: TGTGCCAGCCTAAACAACCCGACAGGGAGTCAGCCCCAGCATTTT.

This chain joins TRBV28 and TRBJ1-1; 7 nucleotides agree with TRBD1. V lost 1 base and J lost 5; bases outside the gene matches: 4. The CDR3 has 14 residues. CDR1 and CDR2 (germline): MDHEN, SYDVKM. DNA of the CDR3: TGTGCCAGCAGTTTATTGTCAGGGGGTACTGAAGCTTTCTTT. It yields the protein CASSLLSGGTEAFF.

V usage is TRBV10-3 and J usage is TRBJ2-5, with D maybe TRBD1 (6 bases). Germline loops: CDR1 ENHRY, CDR2 SYGVKD. Trimming cost V 8 bases and J 5 bases, with 18 bases left between them. The CDR3 is 14 amino acids. The CDR3 coding sequence is TGTGCCATCCGGGACACAGAACCAATGGAGACCCAGTACTTC. This sequence encodes CAIRDTEPMETQYF.

The V and J genes are TRBV27 and TRBJ1-5; D is unresolved. This CDR3 contains 14 residues. The germline V gene encodes CDR1 MNHEY and CDR2 SMNVEV (reference sequence). V lost 5 bases and J lost 4, with 12 bases in between. The CDR3 loop is CASSILGTNQPQHF. The DNA of the CDR3 is TGTGCCAGCAGTATCCTAGGCACGAATCAGCCCCAGCATTTT.

This chain uses TRBV29-1 with TRBJ2-3; the D gene is possibly TRBD2 (5 bases). Trimming cost V 7 bases and J 4 bases, with 12 bases left between them. The germline CDR1 and CDR2 sequences are SQVTM and ANQGSEA. The CDR3 loop spans 12 amino acids. The CDR3 spells CSASSGPDTQYF. The CDR3 DNA sequence: TGCAGCGCTAGCAGTGGCCCAGATACGCAGTATTTT.

The chain is built from TRBV19 and TRBJ2-1; perhaps TRBD1 as D (6 bases). CDR3 length: 15 residues. Germline CDR1 is LNHDA and CDR2 is SQIVND (reference sequence). The V and J ends lost 5 bases and 8 bases respectively, with 19 bases between them. CDR3: CASSSFSGTRDEQFF. In nucleotides, the CDR3 is TGTGCCAGTAGTTCCTTCTCCGGGACACGGGATGAGCAGTTCTTC. The whole variable domain, filled in from reference TRBV19 and TRBJ2-1, reads DGGITQSPKYLFRKEGQNVTLSCEQNLNHDAMYWYRQDPGQGLRLIYYSQIVNDFQKGDIAEGYSVSREKKESFPLTVTSAQKNPTAFYLCASSSFSGTRDEQFFGPGTRLTVL.